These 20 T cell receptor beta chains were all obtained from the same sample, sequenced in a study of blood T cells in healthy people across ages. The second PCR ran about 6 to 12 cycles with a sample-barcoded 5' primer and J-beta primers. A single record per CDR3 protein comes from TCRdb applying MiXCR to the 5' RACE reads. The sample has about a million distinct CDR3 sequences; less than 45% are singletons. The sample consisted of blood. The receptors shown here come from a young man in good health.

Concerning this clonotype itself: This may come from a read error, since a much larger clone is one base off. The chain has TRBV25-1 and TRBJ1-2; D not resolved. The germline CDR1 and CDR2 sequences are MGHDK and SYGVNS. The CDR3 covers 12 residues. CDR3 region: CASTGSNYDYTF. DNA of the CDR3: TGTGCCAGCACTGGGTCTAACTATGACTACACCTTC.

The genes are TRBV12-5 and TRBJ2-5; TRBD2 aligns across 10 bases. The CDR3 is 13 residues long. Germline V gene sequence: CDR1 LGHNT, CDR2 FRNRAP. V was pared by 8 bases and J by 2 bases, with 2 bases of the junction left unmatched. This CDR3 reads CASILAGQETQYF. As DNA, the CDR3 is TGTGCTAGTATACTAGCGGGGCAAGAGACCCAGTACTTC.

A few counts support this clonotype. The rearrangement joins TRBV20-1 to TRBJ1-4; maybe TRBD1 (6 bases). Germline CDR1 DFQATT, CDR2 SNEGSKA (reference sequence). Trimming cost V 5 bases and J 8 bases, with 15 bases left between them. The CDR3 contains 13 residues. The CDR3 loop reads CSAPGTLGEKLFF. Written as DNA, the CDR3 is TGCAGTGCTCCCGGGACACTAGGCGAAAAACTGTTTTTT.

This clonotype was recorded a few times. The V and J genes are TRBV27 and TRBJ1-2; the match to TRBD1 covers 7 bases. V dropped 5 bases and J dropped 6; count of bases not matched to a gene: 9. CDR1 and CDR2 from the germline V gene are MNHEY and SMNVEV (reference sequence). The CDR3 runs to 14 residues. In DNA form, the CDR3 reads TGTGCCAGCAGTCCCTCGACAGGGTACGATGGCTACACCTTC. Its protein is CASSPSTGYDGYTF.

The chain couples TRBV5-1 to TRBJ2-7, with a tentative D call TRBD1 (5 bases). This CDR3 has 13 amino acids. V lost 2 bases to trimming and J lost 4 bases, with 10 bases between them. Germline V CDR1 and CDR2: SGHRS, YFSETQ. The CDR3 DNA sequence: TGCGCCAGCAGCTTCTCAGGGATTTACGAGCAGTACTTC. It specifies CASSFSGIYEQYF.

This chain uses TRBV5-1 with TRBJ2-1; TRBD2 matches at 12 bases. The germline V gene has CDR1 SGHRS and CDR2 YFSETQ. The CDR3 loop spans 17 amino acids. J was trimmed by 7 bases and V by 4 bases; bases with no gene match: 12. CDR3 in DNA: TGCGCCAGCAGCCCACTAGCCCTAGCGGGGGGGCAAAATGAGCAGTTCTTC. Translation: CASSPLALAGGQNEQFF. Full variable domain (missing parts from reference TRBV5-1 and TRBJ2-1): KAGVTQTPRYLIKTRGQQVTLSCSPISGHRSVSWYQQTPGQGLQFLFEYFSETQRNKGNFPGRFSGRQFSNSRSEMNVSTLELGDSALYLCASSPLALAGGQNEQFFGPGTRLTVL.

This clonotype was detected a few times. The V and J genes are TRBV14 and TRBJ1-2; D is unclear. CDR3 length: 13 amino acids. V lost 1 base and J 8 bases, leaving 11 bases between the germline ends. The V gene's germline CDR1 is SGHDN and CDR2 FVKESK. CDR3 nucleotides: TGTGCCAGCAGCCAAGGTCGGGCTGGAGGCTACACCTTC. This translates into CASSQGRAGGYTF.

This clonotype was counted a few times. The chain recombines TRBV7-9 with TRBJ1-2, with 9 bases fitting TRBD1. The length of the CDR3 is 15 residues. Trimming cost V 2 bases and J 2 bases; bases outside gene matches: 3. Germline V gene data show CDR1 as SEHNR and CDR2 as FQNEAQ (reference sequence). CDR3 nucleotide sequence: TGTGCCAGCAGCTTAAAGACAGGGGGGAACTATGGCTACACCTTC. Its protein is CASSLKTGGNYGYTF.

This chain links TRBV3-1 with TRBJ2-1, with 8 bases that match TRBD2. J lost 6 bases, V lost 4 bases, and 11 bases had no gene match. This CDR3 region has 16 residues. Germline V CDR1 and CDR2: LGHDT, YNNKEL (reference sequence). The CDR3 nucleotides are TGTGCCAGCAGCCTTCGGACTAGCAGGGGCCTCAATGAGCAGTTCTTC. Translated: CASSLRTSRGLNEQFF.

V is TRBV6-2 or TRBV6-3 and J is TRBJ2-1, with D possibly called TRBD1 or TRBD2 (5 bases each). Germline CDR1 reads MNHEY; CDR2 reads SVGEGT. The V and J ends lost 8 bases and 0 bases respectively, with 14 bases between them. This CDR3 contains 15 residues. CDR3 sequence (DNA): TGTGCCAGCGGGAAATGGGGGACCTCCTACAATGAGCAGTTCTTC. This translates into CASGKWGTSYNEQFF.

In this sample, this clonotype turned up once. In nucleotides, the CDR3 is TGTGCCAGCAGCGCAAGGGGAGACAATGAGCAGTACTTC. Amino acid sequence: CASSARGDNEQYF. The rearrangement joins TRBV9 to TRBJ2-5; D tentatively reads TRBD1 or TRBD2 (5 bases each). CDR3 size: 13 residues. Germline V gene sequence: CDR1 SGDLS, CDR2 YYNGEE. V lost 3 bases and J 11 bases, leaving 17 bases between the germline ends. Variable domain in full (rest from reference TRBV9 and TRBJ2-5): DSGVTQTPKHLITATGQRVTLRCSPRSGDLSVYWYQQSLDQGLQFLIQYYNGEERAKGNILERFSAQQFPDLHSELNLSSLELGDSALYFCASSARGDNEQYFGPGTRLLVL.

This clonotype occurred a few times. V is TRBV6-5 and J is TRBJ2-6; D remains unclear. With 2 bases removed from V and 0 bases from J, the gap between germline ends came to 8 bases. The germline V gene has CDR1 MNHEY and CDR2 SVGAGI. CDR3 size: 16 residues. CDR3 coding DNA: TGTGCCAGCAGTTACGGCAGTCTCTCTGGGGCCAACGTCCTGACTTTC. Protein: CASSYGSLSGANVLTF.

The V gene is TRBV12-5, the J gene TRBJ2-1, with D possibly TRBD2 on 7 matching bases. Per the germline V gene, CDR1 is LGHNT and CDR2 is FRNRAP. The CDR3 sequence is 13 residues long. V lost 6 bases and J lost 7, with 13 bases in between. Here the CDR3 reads CASGSGGRNEQFF. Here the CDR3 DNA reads TGTGCTAGTGGGTCCGGGGGGCGGAATGAGCAGTTCTTC.

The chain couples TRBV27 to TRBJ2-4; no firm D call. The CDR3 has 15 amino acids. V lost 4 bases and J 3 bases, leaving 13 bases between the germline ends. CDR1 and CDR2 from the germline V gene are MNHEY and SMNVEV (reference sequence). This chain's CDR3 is CASSSRTAHKNIQYF. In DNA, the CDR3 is TGTGCCAGCAGTTCCCGGACCGCGCACAAAAACATTCAGTACTTC.

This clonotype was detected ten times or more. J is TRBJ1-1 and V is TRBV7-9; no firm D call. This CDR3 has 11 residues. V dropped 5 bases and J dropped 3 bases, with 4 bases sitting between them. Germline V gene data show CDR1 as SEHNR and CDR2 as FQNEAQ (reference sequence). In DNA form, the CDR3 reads TGTGCCAGCAGCGCCGACACTGAAGCTTTCTTT. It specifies CASSADTEAFF.

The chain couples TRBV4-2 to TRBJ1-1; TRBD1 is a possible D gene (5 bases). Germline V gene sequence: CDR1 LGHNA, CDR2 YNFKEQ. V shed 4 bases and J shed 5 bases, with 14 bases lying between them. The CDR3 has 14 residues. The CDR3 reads CASSPMAGGTEAFF. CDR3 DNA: TGTGCCAGCAGCCCGATGGCGGGGGGAACTGAAGCTTTCTTT.

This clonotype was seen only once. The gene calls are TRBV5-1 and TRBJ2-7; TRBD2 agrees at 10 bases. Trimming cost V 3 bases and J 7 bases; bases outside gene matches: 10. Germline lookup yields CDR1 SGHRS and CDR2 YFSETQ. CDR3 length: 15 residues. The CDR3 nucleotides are TGCGCCAGCAGCTACGGACTAGCGGACCCCAGTGAGCAGTACTTC. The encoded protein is CASSYGLADPSEQYF.

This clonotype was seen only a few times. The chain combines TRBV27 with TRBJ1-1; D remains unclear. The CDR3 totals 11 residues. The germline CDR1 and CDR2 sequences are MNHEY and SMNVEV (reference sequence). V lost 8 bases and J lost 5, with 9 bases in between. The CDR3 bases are TGTGCCAGCCTAGACGGGACTGAAGCTTTCTTT. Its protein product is CASLDGTEAFF.

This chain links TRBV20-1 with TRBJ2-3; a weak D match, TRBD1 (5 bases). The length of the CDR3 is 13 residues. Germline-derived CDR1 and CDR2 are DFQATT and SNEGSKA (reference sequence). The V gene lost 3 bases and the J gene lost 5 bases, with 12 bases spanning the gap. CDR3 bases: TGCAGTGCTAGGCGGCAGGGCCAAGATACGCAGTATTTT. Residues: CSARRQGQDTQYF.

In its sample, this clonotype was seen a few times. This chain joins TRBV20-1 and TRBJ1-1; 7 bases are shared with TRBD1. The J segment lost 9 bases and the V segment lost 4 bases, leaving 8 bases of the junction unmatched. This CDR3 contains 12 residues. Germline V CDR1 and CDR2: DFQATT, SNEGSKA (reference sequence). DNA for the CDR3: TGCAGTGCTATCGCCGGGACAGAAAAAGCTTTCTTT. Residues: CSAIAGTEKAFF.